This TCR beta chain is drawn from a study of blood T cell repertoires in COVID-19. Study summary: T cells, B-cell-depleted T cells, or PBMCs supplied cDNA or gDNA.

Original data processing: Amplification of reference gene primers was used by the study to estimate nucleated cell counts. TCRdb keeps only in-frame clones here, not all; method: immunoSEQ multiplex PCR. The D gene and trimming were derived from the DNA, and the V and J assignments and clone size from that table. The repertoire has tens of thousands of clones, about 88% of them found once; the top ten carry 14%. This clone was recorded only once. Trimming shortened V by 3 bases and J by 10 bases, and 16 bases separated the two germline ends. The CDR3 sequence is 15 residues long. Germline values: CDR1 LNHDA, CDR2 SQIVND (reference sequence).

Sequenced: peripheral blood. The TCR originated in a woman aged 60-75 years with active COVID-19. The rearrangement uses TRBV19 and TRBJ1-6; maybe TRBD1 (5 bases). The CDR3 sequence: CASSISTGRGSPLHF. CDR3 DNA: TGTGCCAGTAGTATCTCCACAGGCCGGGGGTCACCCCTCCACTTT.